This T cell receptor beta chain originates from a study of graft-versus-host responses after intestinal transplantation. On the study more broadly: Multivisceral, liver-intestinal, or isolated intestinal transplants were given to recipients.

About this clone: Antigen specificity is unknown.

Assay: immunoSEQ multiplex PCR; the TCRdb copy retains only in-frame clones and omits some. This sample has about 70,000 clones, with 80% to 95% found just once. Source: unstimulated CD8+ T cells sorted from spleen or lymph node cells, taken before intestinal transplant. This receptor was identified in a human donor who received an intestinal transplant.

The CDR3, as DNA: TGTGCCAGCAGCCGAAGGACAGACTACAATGAGCAGTTCTTC. Translated, it gives CASSRRTDYNEQFF. The rearrangement uses TRBV6-6 and TRBJ2-1, with D maybe TRBD1 (6 bases). The V and J ends lost 6 bases and 3 bases respectively, with 12 bases between them. The CDR3 is 14 residues long. The V gene's germline CDR1 is MNHNY and CDR2 SVGAGI (reference sequence).